The 29 T cell receptor beta chains listed next were all sequenced from one sample in a study of T cell repertoires in cytomegalovirus infection. TCRdb reprocessed the reads with MiXCR, giving one entry per CDR3 protein. The sample lists some 150,000 distinct CDR3 sequences; around 30% were seen once. The antigens these receptors bind are not known. Sequenced here: CD8+ T cells from cultured PBMCs, sampled from culture after CMV antigen stimulation. These receptor sequences come from a human donor in good health (CMV status not recorded). Some clones in this sample may be carry-over from other donors' samples.

This clonotype has a handful of counts. The chain combines TRBV20-1 with TRBJ2-3, with 8 bases identical to TRBD2. Looked up from germline, CDR1 is DFQATT and CDR2 is SNEGSKA (reference sequence). Trimming took 1 base from V and 5 from J; bases not matched to a gene: 14. CDR3 length equals 17 residues. The CDR3 nucleotides are TGCAGTGCTAGAGTTGCGGGGGGCGGACTCTTAGTAGATACGCAGTATTTT. Its protein product is CSARVAGGGLLVDTQYF.

The chain uses TRBV11-2 and TRBJ2-2; D call uncertain. The CDR3 length is 12 residues. Trimming took 5 bases from V and 3 from J, leaving 4 bases between them. Per germline, CDR1 SGHAT and CDR2 FQNNGV. The CDR3: CASSPHTGELFF. The CDR3 DNA reads as TGTGCCAGCAGCCCTCACACCGGGGAGCTGTTTTTT.

The chain employs TRBV20-1 and TRBJ2-1, with 12 bases lining up with TRBD2. The V gene's germline CDR1 is DFQATT and CDR2 SNEGSKA (reference sequence). The CDR3 has 16 amino acids. The V gene end was trimmed by 1 base and the J gene end by 6 bases; junction bases not matched to a gene: 7. The CDR3 loop reads CSARALAGGPINEQFF. In DNA form, the CDR3 reads TGCAGTGCTAGAGCCCTAGCGGGGGGGCCGATCAATGAGCAGTTCTTC.

The genes are TRBV27 and TRBJ2-7; 11 bases agree with TRBD1. Looked up from germline, CDR1 is MNHEY and CDR2 is SMNVEV (reference sequence). The CDR3 is made up of 13 amino acids. The V segment lost 7 bases and the J segment 6 bases; nucleotides outside the gene matches: 5. CDR3 sequence: CASTLGTGGEQYF. In DNA form, the CDR3 reads TGTGCCAGCACCCTAGGGACAGGGGGCGAGCAGTACTTC.

This clonotype was counted many times. The J gene is TRBJ2-7, the V gene TRBV7-2; the D gene is possibly TRBD1 (6 bases). Trimming took 4 bases from V and 9 from J, leaving 25 bases between them. This CDR3 contains 16 residues. Germline V lookup: CDR1 SGHTA, CDR2 FQGNSA. CDR3 sequence (DNA): TGTGCCAGCAGCTCAGGGGCGGGCAGGGCCCACGTGGGGCAGTACTTC. This encodes CASSSGAGRAHVGQYF.

The table lists this clonotype with a few counts. J is TRBJ2-3 and V is TRBV4-1; D perhaps matches TRBD2 (5 bases). Germline V gives CDR1 MGHRA, CDR2 YSYEKL. The CDR3 consists of 17 residues. Trimming removed 0 bases at V and 2 bases at J, with 15 bases between. CDR3 nucleotide sequence: TGCGCCAGCAGCCAAGATCGCGCGTCTAGCCTCACAGATACGCAGTATTTT. It codes for CASSQDRASSLTDTQYF.

This clonotype was observed at least ten times. The rearrangement uses TRBV7-8 and TRBJ2-3, with TRBD1 identical over 7 bases. The length of the CDR3 is 16 residues. Germline V gene sequence: CDR1 SGHVS, CDR2 FQNEAQ. V lost 3 bases, J lost 2 bases, and 8 bases stayed unmatched. The CDR3 is CASSFPGTADTDTQYF. DNA for the CDR3: TGTGCCAGCAGCTTCCCCGGGACAGCCGACACAGATACGCAGTATTTT. Complete variable domain (other parts from reference TRBV7-8 and TRBJ2-3): GAGVSQSPRYKVAKRGQDVALRCDPISGHVSLFWYQQALGQGPEFLTYFQNEAQLDKSGLPSDRFFAERPEGSVSTLKIQRTQQEDSAVYLCASSFPGTADTDTQYFGPGTRLTVL.

This clonotype has more than one count but fewer than ten. J is TRBJ1-1 and V is TRBV11-1; no reliable D call. V lost 1 base to trimming and J lost 4 bases, with 7 bases between them. The CDR3 is 13 residues long. Germline assignment: CDR1 SGHAT and CDR2 FQDESV (reference sequence). The CDR3 sequence: CASSLEGSTEAFF. CDR3 bases: TGTGCCAGCAGCTTAGAGGGCAGCACTGAAGCTTTCTTT.

This clonotype was seen only a few times. J is TRBJ1-2 and V is TRBV6-5, with 7 bases identical to TRBD1. V trimming: 7 bases; J trimming: 7 bases; junction bases outside the gene matches: 18. Germline-derived CDR1 and CDR2 are MNHEY and SVGAGI. This CDR3 spans 16 amino acids. Here the CDR3 reads CASIMFGQGGFAGYTF. The CDR3 nucleotides are TGTGCCAGCATTATGTTCGGGCAGGGGGGGTTCGCTGGCTACACCTTC.

This chain links TRBV20-1 with TRBJ2-1, with D hard to call. There are 14 residues in the CDR3. V gave up 3 bases and J gave up 0 bases, with 9 bases separating them. Germline V gene sequence: CDR1 DFQATT, CDR2 SNEGSKA (reference sequence). The CDR3, as DNA: TGCAGTGCTAGGGGGTATAGCTCCTACAATGAGCAGTTCTTC. Its translation: CSARGYSSYNEQFF.

This clonotype was seen only a few times. The chain combines TRBV7-6 with TRBJ2-1; a weak D match, TRBD2 (5 bases). V lost 5 bases to trimming and J lost 10 bases, with 18 bases between them. The CDR3 runs to 14 residues. Germline V lookup: CDR1 SGHVS, CDR2 FNYEAQ. The CDR3 region is CASSHTLEADEQFF. CDR3 sequence (DNA): TGTGCCAGCAGCCACACTTTGGAAGCGGACGAGCAGTTCTTC. The full variable domain, completed using reference TRBV7-6 and TRBJ2-1, is GAGVSQSPRYKVTKRGQDVALRCDPISGHVSLYWYRQALGQGPEFLTYFNYEAQQDKSGLPNDRFSAERPEGSISTLTIQRTEQRDSAMYRCASSHTLEADEQFFGPGTRLTVL.

In its sample, this clonotype was seen once. The chain couples TRBV10-3 to TRBJ1-1, with 9 bases aligning to TRBD1. CDR1 is ENHRY, CDR2 SYGVKD, per germline. This CDR3 is 15 amino acids long. The trim removed 4 bases at V and 4 bases at J, leaving 7 bases unmatched. Written as DNA, the CDR3 is TGTGCCATCAGTGCCCCGGGACAGGGAACCACTGAAGCTTTCTTT. It translates to CAISAPGQGTTEAFF.

This rearrangement joins TRBV6-6 to TRBJ2-7; TRBD1 aligns across 8 bases. V dropped 2 bases and J dropped 6; count of bases not matched to a gene: 3. The CDR3 spans 13 residues. Germline assignment: CDR1 MNHNY and CDR2 SVGAGI (reference sequence). The CDR3 bases are TGTGCCAGCAGTTACCTAACAGGGGGCGAGCAGTACTTC. The encoded protein is CASSYLTGGEQYF.

The J gene is TRBJ2-7, the V gene TRBV7-8, with D tentatively TRBD1 (6 bases). V was shortened by 3 bases and J by 9 bases, with 12 bases between the two germline ends. The length of the CDR3 is 12 residues. Germline CDR1 reads SGHVS; CDR2 reads FQNEAQ. The CDR3 nucleotides are TGTGCCAGCAGCTTGGGGGCTGGCGTGCAGTACTTC. Encoded protein: CASSLGAGVQYF.

The chain carries TRBV6-2 or TRBV6-3 and TRBJ1-1; D remains ambiguous. V was clipped by 5 bases and J by 5 bases, with 9 bases between them. Germline CDR1 MNHEY, CDR2 SVGEGT. CDR3 length equals 12 residues. The CDR3 region has the DNA TGTGCCAGCAGTCCCGACTTAACTGAAGCTTTCTTT. Amino acid sequence: CASSPDLTEAFF.

This clonotype was observed a handful of times. The V call is TRBV7-2, the J call TRBJ2-1; TRBD2 matches at 8 bases. The CDR3 is made up of 16 amino acids. V shed 2 bases and J 7 bases; nucleotides not matched to a gene: 10. Germline V gene data show CDR1 as SGHTA and CDR2 as FQGNSA. This chain's CDR3 is CASSLNALRGGNEQFF. Here the CDR3 DNA reads TGTGCCAGCAGCTTAAACGCCCTCCGGGGGGGGAATGAGCAGTTCTTC.

The sample holds many counts of this clonotype. The chain couples TRBV7-2 to TRBJ2-3; possible D gene TRBD2, 5 bases. CDR1 is SGHTA, CDR2 FQGNSA, per germline. V dropped 1 base and J dropped 3 bases, with 11 bases sitting between them. The CDR3 covers 15 residues. The DNA for the CDR3 is TGTGCCAGCAGCTTAGAGACTACCTATACAGATACGCAGTATTTT. Translating it yields CASSLETTYTDTQYF.

The gene calls are TRBV7-9 and TRBJ1-1, with D possibly matching TRBD1 (5 bases). Germline V gene sequence: CDR1 SEHNR, CDR2 FQNEAQ (reference sequence). The CDR3 has 18 amino acids. Trimming removed 0 bases from V and 3 bases from J, with 20 bases in between. CDR3 loop: CASSLAPLQDISYTEAFF. Written as DNA, the CDR3 is TGTGCCAGCAGCTTAGCACCCCTCCAGGACATTTCTTACACTGAAGCTTTCTTT.

The chain joins TRBV6-2 or TRBV6-3 to TRBJ1-2; TRBD1 matches 7 bases. The V segment lost 6 bases and the J segment 1 base; nucleotides outside the gene matches: 2. CDR1 MNHEY and CDR2 SVGEGT come from the germline V gene. The CDR3 spans 13 residues. CDR3: CASRAGGNYGYTF. The DNA of the CDR3 is TGTGCCAGCAGGGCAGGGGGTAACTATGGCTACACCTTC.

The chain is built from TRBV20-1 and TRBJ2-7, with D possibly being TRBD1 (6 bases). V lost 3 bases and J 3 bases, leaving 18 bases between the germline ends. The CDR3 totals 15 residues. Germline V lookup: CDR1 DFQATT, CDR2 SNEGSKA (reference sequence). CDR3 protein: CSASVRLGANYEQYF. The CDR3 nucleotides read TGCAGTGCTAGCGTCAGGTTGGGGGCGAACTACGAGCAGTACTTC.

This chain links TRBV10-3 with TRBJ2-1, with TRBD1 as a possible D gene (5 bases). The V gene's germline CDR1 is ENHRY and CDR2 SYGVKD. V lost 7 bases and J lost 9, with 16 bases in between. CDR3 size: 13 residues. CDR3 residues: CAITGLQGGEQFF. CDR3 sequence (DNA): TGTGCCATCACAGGGCTCCAGGGTGGTGAGCAGTTCTTC.

This clonotype was seen a few times. This rearrangement joins TRBV30 to TRBJ1-6; possible D gene TRBD1, 5 bases. V was clipped by 5 bases and J by 7 bases, with 15 bases between them. The germline V gene has CDR1 GTSNPN and CDR2 SVGIG (reference sequence). The CDR3 covers 14 residues. This CDR3 is CAWGTGTLNSPLHF. The DNA of the CDR3 is TGTGCCTGGGGAACCGGGACTTTAAATTCACCCCTCCACTTT.

This chain links TRBV7-8 with TRBJ2-3; no firm D call. CDR3 length: 14 amino acids. The ends were cut back, 6 bases at V and 3 bases at J, with 13 bases in the middle. The germline V gene has CDR1 SGHVS and CDR2 FQNEAQ. CDR3 residues: CASSSDRETDTQYF. In DNA form, the CDR3 reads TGTGCCAGCAGTTCCGATAGGGAAACAGATACGCAGTATTTT.

The V call is TRBV7-9, the J call TRBJ2-2; D ambiguous. V lost 4 bases to trimming and J lost 5 bases, with 2 bases between them. In germline, CDR1 is SEHNR, CDR2 FQNEAQ (reference sequence). The CDR3 contains 11 residues. The CDR3 coding sequence is TGTGCCAGCAGCTGGACCGGGGAGCTGTTTTTT. Protein product: CASSWTGELFF.

About this clonotype itself: This may be a read error: a much more frequent sequence differs by one nucleotide. This sequence joins TRBV7-9 and TRBJ1-3; 7 bases align to TRBD1. With V trimmed by 5 bases and J by 2 bases, 3 bases remained unmatched. The CDR3 loop spans 14 amino acids. CDR1 and CDR2 from the germline V gene are SEHNR and FQNEAQ (reference sequence). The CDR3 loop reads CASSPTGTGNTIYF. CDR3 in DNA: TGTGCCAGCAGCCCGACAGGGACTGGAAACACCATATATTTT.

The chain combines TRBV12-3 or TRBV12-4 with TRBJ2-2; tentatively, D is TRBD2 (6 bases). This CDR3 has 13 amino acids. Trimming took off 0 bases at V and 7 bases at J, with 6 bases between the two ends. The CDR3 protein is CASSLAGGGELFF. CDR3 nucleotides: TGTGCCAGCAGTTTAGCGGGGGGCGGGGAGCTGTTTTTT.

The chain couples TRBV4-1 to TRBJ2-7; 10 bases agree with TRBD2. The J segment lost 3 bases and the V segment lost 0 bases, leaving 2 bases of the junction unmatched. Germline CDR1 reads MGHRA; CDR2 reads YSYEKL. The CDR3 sequence is 15 residues long. CDR3 DNA: TGCGCCAGCAGCCAAGAGGGACTAGCGAGCTACGAGCAGTACTTC. Protein sequence: CASSQEGLASYEQYF.

This clonotype was recorded only once. The gene calls are TRBV9 and TRBJ2-3; 12 nucleotides agree with TRBD2. The germline gives CDR1 SGDLS, CDR2 YYNGEE. The CDR3 has 16 amino acids. V gave up 3 bases and J gave up 5 bases; unmatched junction bases: 7. The CDR3, as DNA: TGTGCCAGCAGCGCCCGACTAGCGGGGGACCGAGATACGCAGTATTTT. Translating it yields CASSARLAGDRDTQYF.

This clonotype occurred a few times. V is TRBV14 and J is TRBJ2-1; D tentatively fits TRBD1 or TRBD2 (5 bases each). The germline V and J ends were trimmed by 0 bases and 1 base, with 10 bases remaining between them. The germline V gene encodes CDR1 SGHDN and CDR2 FVKESK. The CDR3 spans 16 residues. The CDR3 protein is CASSQDAWGSYNEQFF. DNA for the CDR3: TGTGCCAGCAGCCAAGATGCATGGGGGTCCTACAATGAGCAGTTCTTC.